This T cell receptor beta chain stems from a study of blood T cell repertoires in COVID-19. Clones were read by immunoSEQ multiplex PCR, and TCRdb kept only the in-frame ones, dropping some. The sample has roughly 200,000 clones, approximately 85% seen once; the top ten hold approximately 10%. Germline assignment: CDR1 SNHLY and CDR2 FYNNEI. This CDR3 comprises 16 residues. V shed 6 bases, J shed 4 bases, and the junction held 5 bases outside the gene matches. The receptor comes from a human donor with active or convalescent COVID-19. The donor label of this sample is uncertain. The rearrangement joins TRBV2 to TRBJ2-2, with 13 bases lining up with TRBD2. Material for sequencing was peripheral blood. The CDR3 here is CASRPGTSGVTGELFF. The DNA for the CDR3 is TGTGCCAGCAGACCCGGGACTAGCGGGGTCACCGGGGAGCTGTTTTTT.